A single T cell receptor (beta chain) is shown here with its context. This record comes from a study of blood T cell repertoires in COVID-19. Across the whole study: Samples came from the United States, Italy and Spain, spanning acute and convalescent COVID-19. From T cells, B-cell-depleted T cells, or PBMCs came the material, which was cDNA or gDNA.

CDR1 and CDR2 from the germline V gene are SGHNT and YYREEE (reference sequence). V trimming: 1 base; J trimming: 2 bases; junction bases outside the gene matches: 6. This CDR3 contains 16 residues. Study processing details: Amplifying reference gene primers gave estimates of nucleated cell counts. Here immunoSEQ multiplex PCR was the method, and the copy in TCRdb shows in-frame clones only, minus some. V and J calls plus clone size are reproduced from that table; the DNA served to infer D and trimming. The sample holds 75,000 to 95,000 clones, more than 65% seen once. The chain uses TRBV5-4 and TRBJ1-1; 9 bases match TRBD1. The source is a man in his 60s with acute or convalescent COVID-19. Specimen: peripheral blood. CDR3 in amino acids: CASSLWDRASNTEAFF. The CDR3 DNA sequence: TGTGCCAGCAGCTTGTGGGACAGGGCCTCTAACACTGAAGCTTTCTTT.